The clone carrying this T cell receptor (beta chain) is a singleton in its sample. Amplification of TCR beta CDR3 regions used RNA as the template. Using the HTBI primer set, a first-round RT-PCR was run on the TCR CDR3. From the multiplex PCR reads, TCRdb called clonotypes with MiXCR, one entry per CDR3 protein. The sample has 550,000 to 600,000 distinct CDR3 sequences, roughly 46% seen once. This sample is drawn from a study of T cells in Graves' hyperthyroidism and ophthalmopathy. In making diagnoses, clinical symptoms, serum thyroxine and TRAb, thyroid ultrasound and orbital computed tomography were all used. This CDR3 is 13 amino acids long. V was shortened by 6 bases and J by 4 bases, with 7 bases between the two germline ends. CDR1 is MDHEN, CDR2 SYDVKM, per germline.

This chain connects TRBV28 to TRBJ2-6; the D is unclear. The sequencing sample was made of peripheral blood or thyroid tissue (not recorded which). The sequence was obtained from an adult woman with Graves' disease, either hyperthyroidism or ophthalmopathy (not recorded which). CDR3 nucleotides: TGTGCCAGCAGCTGCCGAGGGGCCAACGTCCTGACTTTC. It translates to CASSCRGANVLTF.